The sequence of this T cell receptor beta chain was determined in a study of cytomegalovirus exposure and HLA in healthy donors. The CDR3 has 13 amino acids. V lost 2 bases and J lost 5, with 8 bases in between. Germline V gene lookup returns CDR1 SGHTA and CDR2 FQGNSA. Turning to this clone: Its specificity is not known.

Regarding the study as a whole: Most likely, a cluster of highly shared sequence variants arose as a sequencing artifact. Earlier analysis found most TCR beta V segments productive about 87% or about 30% of the time.

With 60 Vbeta and 13 Jbeta primers, the PCR was carried out. The assay was immunoSEQ multiplex PCR, and TCRdb's table has in-frame clones only and misses some. In the table there are 100,000 or so clones, approximately 80% of which are singletons. The chain employs TRBV7-2 and TRBJ2-3, with a possible D match to TRBD1 (5 bases). Sequencing was carried out using PBMCs. This receptor was taken from a middle-aged woman in good health and CMV-seronegative. The CDR3: CASSLSREDTQYF. The CDR3 nucleotides are TGTGCCAGCAGCTTATCCAGGGAAGATACGCAGTATTTT.